Many counts were recorded for the clone carrying this T cell receptor (beta chain). The data are from a study of T cells in Graves' hyperthyroidism and ophthalmopathy. Authors of the study amplified TCR beta CDR3 regions from RNA transcripts. The HTBI primer set drove a first-round RT-PCR of the TCR CDR3. TCRdb re-analysed the multiplex PCR reads in MiXCR, keeping a single row per CDR3 protein. The sample lists 400,000 to 450,000 distinct CDR3 sequences; about 14% were seen once. The germline CDR1 and CDR2 sequences are MNHEY and SVGAGI. The length of the CDR3 is 14 residues. V was trimmed by 0 bases and J by 3 bases, leaving 5 bases between them. Among ophthalmopathy patients, the Clinical Activity Score reached at least 3, the NOSPECS grade reached at least 4, and duration remained under 3 months.

The sequence derives from a man aged 18-30 years with Graves' ophthalmopathy. The specimen sequenced was blood. The chain uses TRBV6-5 and TRBJ2-2; no definite D call. The CDR3 region is CASSYSYDTGELFF. CDR3 bases: TGTGCCAGCAGTTACTCCTATGACACCGGGGAGCTGTTTTTT.